The rows below give T cell receptor beta chains drawn from one sample of a study of T cells after yellow fever vaccination. TCRdb analysed the 5' RACE reads with MiXCR anew, one entry per CDR3 protein. The table lists around 550,000 distinct CDR3 sequences, about 19% of them singletons. The material sequenced was PBMCs, taken 15 days after the yellow fever booster vaccination. The receptor set was obtained from a man aged 30 to 45 who received the YFV17D yellow fever vaccine. CDR3s include the opening cysteine and the closing phenylalanine or tryptophan. Fields, in order: J gene, CDR3 length, V gene, CDR3 protein.

j_gene: TRBJ1-1
len: 15
v_gene: TRBV5-1
CDR3aa: CASSPRDRQNTEAFF

j_gene: TRBJ1-3
len: 13
v_gene: TRBV10-3
CDR3aa: CAIRDSSGNTIYF

j_gene: TRBJ2-5
len: 14
v_gene: TRBV6-2/TRBV6-3
CDR3aa: CASRPLADQETQYF

j_gene: TRBJ2-1
len: 16
v_gene: TRBV7-9
CDR3aa: CASSRIPGPRDNEQFF

j_gene: TRBJ2-7
len: 14
v_gene: TRBV7-2
CDR3aa: CASSLVAGGAEQYF

j_gene: TRBJ2-3
len: 14
v_gene: TRBV20-1
CDR3aa: CSATSGFSTDTQYF

j_gene: TRBJ1-5
len: 14
v_gene: TRBV20-1
CDR3aa: CSAHLTGPHQPQHF

j_gene: TRBJ2-7
len: 14
v_gene: TRBV6-1
CDR3aa: CASSGQGPAYEQYF

j_gene: TRBJ2-7
len: 15
v_gene: TRBV2
CDR3aa: CASSPLAGGSYEQYF

j_gene: TRBJ2-5
len: 16
v_gene: TRBV5-1
CDR3aa: CASSSLGVGRDETQYF

j_gene: TRBJ2-7
len: 12
v_gene: TRBV20-1
CDR3aa: CSASRQGFEQYF

j_gene: TRBJ2-3
len: 15
v_gene: TRBV18
CDR3aa: CASSDQMGAGDTQYF

j_gene: TRBJ2-3
len: 14
v_gene: TRBV29-1
CDR3aa: CSVEVIDRGSTQYF

j_gene: TRBJ2-4
len: 14
v_gene: TRBV12-3/TRBV12-4
CDR3aa: CASSLGSGKNIQYF

j_gene: TRBJ1-2
len: 16
v_gene: TRBV12-3/TRBV12-4
CDR3aa: CASRAGTGAVYYGYTF

j_gene: TRBJ2-7
len: 12
v_gene: TRBV2
CDR3aa: CASSMGRYEQYF

j_gene: TRBJ2-7
len: 15
v_gene: TRBV6-2/TRBV6-3
CDR3aa: CASGRSGSRTFEQYF

j_gene: TRBJ2-3
len: 15
v_gene: TRBV7-2
CDR3aa: CASSSFSGRSDTQYF

j_gene: TRBJ1-1
len: 13
v_gene: TRBV6-5
CDR3aa: CASSKGGGRGAFF